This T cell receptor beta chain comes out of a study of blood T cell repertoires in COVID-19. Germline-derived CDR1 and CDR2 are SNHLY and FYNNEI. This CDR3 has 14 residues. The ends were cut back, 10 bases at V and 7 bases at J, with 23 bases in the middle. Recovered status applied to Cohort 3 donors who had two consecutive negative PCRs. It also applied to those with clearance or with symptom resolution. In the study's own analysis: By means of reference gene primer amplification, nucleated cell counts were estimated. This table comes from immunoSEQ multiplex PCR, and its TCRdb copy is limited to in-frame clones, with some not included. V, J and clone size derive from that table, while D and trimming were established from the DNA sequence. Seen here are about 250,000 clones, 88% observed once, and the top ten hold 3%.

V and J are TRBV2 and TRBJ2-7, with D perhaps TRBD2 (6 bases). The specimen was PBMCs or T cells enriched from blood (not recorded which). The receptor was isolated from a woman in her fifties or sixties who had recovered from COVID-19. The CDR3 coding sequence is TGTGCCACCAATTCCGACTCGCGTGCGGGGGAGCAGTACTTC. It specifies CATNSDSRAGEQYF.